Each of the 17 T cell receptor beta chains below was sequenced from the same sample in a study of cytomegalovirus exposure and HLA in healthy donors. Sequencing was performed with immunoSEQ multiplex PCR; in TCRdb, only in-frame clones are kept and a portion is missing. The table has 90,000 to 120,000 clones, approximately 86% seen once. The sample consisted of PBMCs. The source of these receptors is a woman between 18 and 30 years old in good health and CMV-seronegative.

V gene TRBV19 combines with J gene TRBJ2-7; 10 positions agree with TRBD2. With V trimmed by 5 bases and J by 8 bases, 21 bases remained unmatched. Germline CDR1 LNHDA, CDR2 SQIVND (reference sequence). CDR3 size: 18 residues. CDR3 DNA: TGTGCCAGTAGTTCTTTTGGTGCTAGCGGGGGTTCCCCTACGAAGCAGTACTTC. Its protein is CASSSFGASGGSPTKQYF.

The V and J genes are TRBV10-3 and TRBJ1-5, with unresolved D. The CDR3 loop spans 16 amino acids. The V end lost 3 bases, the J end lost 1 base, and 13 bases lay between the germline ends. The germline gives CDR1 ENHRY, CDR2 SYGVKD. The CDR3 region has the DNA TGTGCCATCAGTGATGGACTTTCAGGAAGCAATCAGCCCCAGCATTTT. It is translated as CAISDGLSGSNQPQHF.

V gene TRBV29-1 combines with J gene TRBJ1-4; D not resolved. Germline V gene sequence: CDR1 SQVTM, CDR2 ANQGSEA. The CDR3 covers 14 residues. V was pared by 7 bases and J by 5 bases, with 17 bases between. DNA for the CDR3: TGCAGCGCCGCTCCGGGGAACCTAAATGAAAAACTGTTTTTT. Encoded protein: CSAAPGNLNEKLFF.

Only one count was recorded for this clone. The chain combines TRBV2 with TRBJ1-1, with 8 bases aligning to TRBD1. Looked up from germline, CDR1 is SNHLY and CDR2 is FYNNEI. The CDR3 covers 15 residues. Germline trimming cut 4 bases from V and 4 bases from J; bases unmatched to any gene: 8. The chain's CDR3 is CASSAQGGVSTEAFF. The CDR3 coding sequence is TGTGCCAGCAGTGCACAGGGGGGGGTTAGCACTGAAGCTTTCTTT.

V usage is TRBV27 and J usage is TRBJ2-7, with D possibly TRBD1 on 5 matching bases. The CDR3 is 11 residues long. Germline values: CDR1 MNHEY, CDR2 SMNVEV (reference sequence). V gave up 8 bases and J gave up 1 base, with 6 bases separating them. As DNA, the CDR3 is TGTGCCAGCGCAGGGTCCTACGAGCAGTACTTC. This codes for CASAGSYEQYF.

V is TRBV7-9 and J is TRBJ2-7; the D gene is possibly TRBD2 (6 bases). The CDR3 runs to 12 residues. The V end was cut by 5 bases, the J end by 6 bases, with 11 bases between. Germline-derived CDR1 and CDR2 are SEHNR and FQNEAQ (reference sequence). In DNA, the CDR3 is TGTGCCAGCAGCCCCGTGGGAGGCGAGCAGTACTTC. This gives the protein CASSPVGGEQYF.

As DNA, the CDR3 is TGTGCCAGCAGCGTGACTAGCGGGGGGATTAGCACAGATACGCAGTATTTT. It is translated as CASSVTSGGISTDTQYF. J is TRBJ2-3 and V is TRBV7-8; 13 bases agree with TRBD2. The ends lost 5 bases at V and 0 bases at J; junction bases unmatched: 5. The CDR3 sequence is 17 residues long. Germline CDR1 is SGHVS and CDR2 is FQNEAQ.

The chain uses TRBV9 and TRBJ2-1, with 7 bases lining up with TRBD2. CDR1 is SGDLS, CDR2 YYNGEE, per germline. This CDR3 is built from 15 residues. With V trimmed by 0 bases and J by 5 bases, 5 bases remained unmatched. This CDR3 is CASSVAGDYHNEQFF. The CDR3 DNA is TGTGCCAGCAGCGTAGCTGGGGACTACCACAATGAGCAGTTCTTC.

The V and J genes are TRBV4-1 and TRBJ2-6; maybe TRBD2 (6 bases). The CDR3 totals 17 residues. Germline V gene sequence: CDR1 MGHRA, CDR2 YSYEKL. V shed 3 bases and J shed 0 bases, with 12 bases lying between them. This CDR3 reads CASSQREVGSGANVLTF. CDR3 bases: TGCGCCAGCAGCCAGAGGGAGGTCGGCTCTGGGGCCAACGTCCTGACTTTC.

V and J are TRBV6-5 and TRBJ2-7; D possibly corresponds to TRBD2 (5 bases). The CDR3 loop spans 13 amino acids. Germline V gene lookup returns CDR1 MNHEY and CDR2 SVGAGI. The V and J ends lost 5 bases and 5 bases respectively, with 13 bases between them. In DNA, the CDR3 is TGTGCCAGCAGTCCCTCCGAGGGAAACGAGCAGTACTTC. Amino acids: CASSPSEGNEQYF.

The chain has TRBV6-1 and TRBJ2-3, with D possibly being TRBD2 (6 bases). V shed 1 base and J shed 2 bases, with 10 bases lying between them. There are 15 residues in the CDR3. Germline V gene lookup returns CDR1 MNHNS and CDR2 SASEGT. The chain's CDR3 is CASSEGDSITDTQYF. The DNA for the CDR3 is TGTGCCAGCAGTGAAGGGGACTCAATCACAGATACGCAGTATTTT.

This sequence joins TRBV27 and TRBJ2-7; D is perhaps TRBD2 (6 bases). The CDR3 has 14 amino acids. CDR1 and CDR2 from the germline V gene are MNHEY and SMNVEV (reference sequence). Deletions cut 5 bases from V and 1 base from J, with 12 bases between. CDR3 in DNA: TGTGCCAGCAGTCCACATGGGACTTCCTACGAGCAGTACTTC. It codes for CASSPHGTSYEQYF.

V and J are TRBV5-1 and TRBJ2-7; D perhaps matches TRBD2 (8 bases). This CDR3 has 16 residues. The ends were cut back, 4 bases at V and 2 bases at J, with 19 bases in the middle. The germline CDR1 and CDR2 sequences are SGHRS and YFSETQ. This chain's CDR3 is CASSTLGGGGTYEQYF. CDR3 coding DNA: TGCGCCAGCAGCACCCTAGGGGGCGGGGGGACCTACGAGCAGTACTTC.

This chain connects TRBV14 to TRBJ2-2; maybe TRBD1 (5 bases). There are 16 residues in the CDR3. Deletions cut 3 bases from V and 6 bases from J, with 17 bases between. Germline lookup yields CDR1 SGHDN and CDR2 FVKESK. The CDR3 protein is CASSHQPQVWAGELFF. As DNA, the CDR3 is TGTGCCAGCAGCCATCAACCACAGGTTTGGGCCGGGGAGCTGTTTTTT.

CDR3 DNA: TGTGCCAGCAGCTTGAATACGGCCTACGAGCAGTACTTC. This sequence encodes CASSLNTAYEQYF. The chain has TRBV5-4 and TRBJ2-7; D is ambiguous. With 1 base removed from V and 2 bases from J, the gap between germline ends came to 7 bases. There are 13 residues in the CDR3. Germline assignment: CDR1 SGHNT and CDR2 YYREEE (reference sequence).

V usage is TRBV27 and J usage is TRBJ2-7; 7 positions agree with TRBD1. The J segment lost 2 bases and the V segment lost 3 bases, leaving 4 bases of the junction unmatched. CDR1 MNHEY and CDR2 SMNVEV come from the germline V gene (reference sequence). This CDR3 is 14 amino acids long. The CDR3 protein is CASSFQGQPYEQYF. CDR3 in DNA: TGTGCCAGCAGTTTTCAGGGACAGCCCTACGAGCAGTACTTC.

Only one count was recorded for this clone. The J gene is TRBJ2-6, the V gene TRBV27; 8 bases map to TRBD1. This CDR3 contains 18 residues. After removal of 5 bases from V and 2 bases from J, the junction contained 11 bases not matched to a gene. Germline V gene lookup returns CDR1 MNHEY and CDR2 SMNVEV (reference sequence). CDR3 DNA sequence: TGTGCCAGCAGTACCCGGACAGGGCAAGCTGCTGGGGCCAACGTCCTGACTTTC. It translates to CASSTRTGQAAGANVLTF.